This T cell receptor beta chain stems from a study of blood T cell repertoires in COVID-19 (dated by TCRdb to 2018 to 2021). General notes on the study: Collaborator samples came from the United States, Italy and Spain and covered acute and convalescent phases of COVID-19. The material from the prospective study consisted of cDNA or gDNA derived from T cells, B-cell-depleted T cells, or PBMCs. The repertoires were made available in a free public database intended to serve as a resource for research on the immune response to SARS-CoV-2. Deeply sampled blood TCRbeta repertoires from subjects exposed to, actively infected with, or recovered from COVID-19 were included in the dataset. Where HLA class I and class II types were available, the types were taken from metadata supplied by the sample provider, not from assay-based typing. The samples were drawn from the first 160 participants of the ongoing ImmuneRACE study and from 1,254 subjects provided by 6 global collaborators. The sample metadata nearly always contained a de-identified subject ID, COVID-19 status, age in years and sex.

The sample holds one count of this clone. The antigen this receptor binds is unknown. No per-base quality is available; no much larger clone lies one base away. The immunoSEQ Assay, a bias-controlled multiplex PCR, was used to amplify TCRbeta CDR3 regions from genomic DNA. As for how the authors treated the data: Within the assay, amplification of reference gene primers was used to estimate how many nucleated cells each sample contained. To quantify the absolute abundance of each unique TCRbeta CDR3 rearrangement, sequence reads were collapsed and filtered. For each sample, productive Simpson clonality was calculated by taking the square root of Simpson's diversity index across productive rearrangements. In TCRdb, the immuneACCESS table is reduced to in-frame sequences with V and J assigned. These tables do not hold every clone; where another copy was compared, an unresolved V gene accounts for under half, and the others remain unexplained. The V and J calls and clone size are taken from that table; D and trimming were inferred from the DNA. The sample yields about 20,000 clones; about 90% were counted once. Of the sample, around 10% falls within the top ten clones.

What the study reported, not specific to this receptor: The quantity of clinical and demographic metadata differed by source and by participant and was supplied without curation.

Each collaborating institution followed its own protocols to collect whole blood in K2EDTA tubes. For TCRbeta analysis, collaborator samples were shipped as frozen whole blood, as isolated PBMCs, or as DNA extracted from either sample type. V ends up 2 bases short and J 11 bases short, with an unmatched junction base count of 11. Via the germline V gene (reference sequence), CDR1 is LGHDT and CDR2 YNNKEL. The CDR3 holds 15 amino acids from the cysteine to the phenylalanine. Solely the CDR3 DNA is kept, with 45 bases framed from the first base. The sequence was collected from a human donor in a cohort sampled during active COVID-19. Source material: peripheral blood. This sequence uses TRBV3-1 (or the pseudogene TRBV3-2) and TRBJ1-2; TRBD1 aligns with 10 central bases. The CDR3 sequence is CASSQHGTGAMEYTF. The DNA sequence is as follows: TGTGCCAGCAGCCAACACGGGACAGGGGCTATGGAGTACACCTTC.